Here is one TCR beta chain with its context. Its target antigen remains unknown. No quality values exist for individual bases; no much larger clone is one base distant. From a lookup of the germline V gene, CDR1 and CDR2 are SGHTA and FQGNSA. Trimming takes 2 bases from V and 12 bases from J, and the germline ends sit 11 bases apart. The CDR3 goes from the cysteine to the phenylalanine over 11 residues. Only the CDR3 DNA stays, 33 bases, in frame from base 1. The data originate from a study of graft-versus-host responses after intestinal transplantation (dated by TCRdb to about 2021). Context from the whole study: Multivisceral, liver-intestinal, or isolated intestinal transplants were received by the recipients. Rather than being sequenced by the commercial service, samples from a few later patients were sequenced in-house on an Illumina MiSeq and processed with MiXCR. After intestinal transplantation, graft-versus-host and host-versus-graft alloreactive T cell clones were followed in the graft, circulation and bone marrow using bulk TCR-beta CDR3 sequencing. Anti-thymocyte globulin induction was given to all recipients, followed by maintenance tacrolimus and steroids for roughly 3 years. The cohort enrolled about two dozen intestinal transplant recipients including one retransplant, and a few patients lacking pretransplant specimens were excluded. Donor T cell macrochimerism was defined as a peak of at least 4% donor T cells among recipient peripheral blood mononuclear cells. To identify alloreactive clones, pre-transplant mixed lymphocyte reaction products were sequenced and compared with unstimulated pre-transplant donor and recipient T cells.

Library construction relied on the immunoSEQ multiplex PCR assay. Adaptive Biotechnologies carried out high-throughput TCR-beta CDR3 sequencing of genomic DNA for most patients. Per the authors' processing: TCR sequencing data for roughly 17 patients were retrieved from Adaptive's ImmunoSEQ software; three other patients were processed with MiXCR and VDJtools. CDR3 nucleotide sequences shared by donor and recipient were removed because the origin of these sequences could not be assigned. At least 2-fold expansion over unstimulated cells and a minimum CFSE-low frequency of 0.002% (template counts) or 0.001% (read counts) were required for clones to be classified as alloreactive. A clone was considered mappable if detected in the sequenced pre-transplant spleen, lymph node, or MLR CFSE-low populations of the donor or recipient. Cumulative frequency of alloreactive clones was calculated as a percentage of all sequences weighted by copy number. The immuneACCESS repertoire file appears here via TCRdb, limited to in-frame rearrangements. These files lack a portion of the clones; in checked studies, under half of the deficit traces to unresolved V genes, and the cause of the others is not known. The V and J calls and clone size were taken over from that table, and D and trimming were inferred from the DNA. The sample records fewer than 15,000 clones, 55% to 75% of which are singletons. The top ten clones comprise 20% to 25% of the sample.

Results the study describes overall, beyond this receptor: Conclusions were limited by the relatively low number and heterogeneity of intestinal transplant patients. GvH clones were detected in recipient bone marrow, and some of these GvH clones were observed earlier in ileal mucosa or blood, consistent with an intestinal mucosal origin. High GvH to HvG T cell clonal ratios were observed in the allografts of patients with donor T cell macrochimerism. Early after transplant, peak levels of circulating GvH clones were found to be associated with declines in HvG clones.

To isolate intraepithelial and lamina propria lymphocytes from graft specimens, dithiothreitol, EDTA incubations and collagenase D digestion were used. Bulk TCR-beta sequencing was performed on serial intestinal graft biopsy specimens collected as late as 600 days after transplant. The sequence links TRBV7-2 to TRBJ2-7; the D call is tentative, TRBD1 or TRBD2, as each matches 5 bases. This TCR was sampled from a human patient who received an intestinal transplant, so some T cells may come from the graft donor. The sample consisted of ileum tissue, taken around 720 days after intestinal transplantation. CDR3 reads: CASSLSQGRYF. Read as DNA, the sequence is TGTGCCAGCAGCTTATCTCAGGGACGGTACTTC. The full variable domain, with segments outside the CDR3 supplied by the reference TRBV7-2 and TRBJ2-7 proteins, appears as GAGVSQSPSNKVTEKGKDVELRCDPISGHTALYWYRQSLGQGLEFLIYFQGNSAPDKSGLPSDRFSAERTGGSVSTLTIQRTQQEDSAVYLCASSLSQGRYFGPGTRLTVT.